This T cell receptor (beta chain) appears in the sequencing data of a study of Ad26.COV2.S vaccination and SARS-CoV-2 variants. Study-level information: Donor allocation was to the COV1001 Ad26.COV2.S trial arm. By the intramuscular route, Ad26.COV2.S was given once, or twice 56 days apart.

In the case of this clone: The antigen is not known.

Per the germline V gene, CDR1 is SGHTA and CDR2 is FQGTGA. After removal of 2 bases from V and 4 bases from J, the junction contained 8 bases not matched to a gene. The CDR3 contains 17 residues. Clones were read by immunoSEQ multiplex PCR, and TCRdb kept only the in-frame ones, dropping some. Counted here are about 330,000 clones, almost 90% occurring once; the ten biggest clones make up about 5%. Study conclusions and caveats: Reports say spike-specific CD8+ and CD4+ T cell responses covered substantial breadth after vaccination.

The treatment is: around 19 received Ad26.COV2.S at low or high dose, single or two shots; roughly five received placebo; per-sample allocation not given. Specimen acquisition occurred on day 63 following the initial vaccine or placebo injection. A Boston donor was an adult aged 18-55 years. The origin of this receptor is a person aged 18-65 years who received the Ad26.COV2.S COVID-19 vaccine or a placebo. This specimen was peripheral blood, taken in a trial of Ad26.COV2.S vaccine versus placebo. V and J are TRBV7-3 and TRBJ2-6; 7 bases match TRBD1. The CDR3 is CASSLGQGDAGANVLTF. In DNA, the CDR3 is TGTGCCAGCAGCTTAGGCCAGGGGGACGCCGGGGCCAACGTCCTGACTTTC.